This passage covers 5 T cell receptor beta chains from one sample sequenced in a study of cytomegalovirus exposure and HLA in healthy donors. Use of 60 Vbeta and 13 Jbeta primers characterized the PCR. Generated by immunoSEQ multiplex PCR, the TCRdb table keeps only in-frame clones and is missing some. This table holds hundreds of thousands of clones, more than 75% found once. The sample was PBMCs. The receptors derive from a male donor in good health and CMV-seronegative.

V is TRBV7-8 and J is TRBJ2-7, with 7 bases matching TRBD2. Germline CDR1 reads SGHVS; CDR2 reads FQNEAQ. With 10 bases clipped from V and 0 bases from J, the junction kept 12 bases outside the gene matches. CDR3 length: 15 residues. CDR3 amino acids: CAIGTPAGSSYEQYF. In DNA form, the CDR3 reads TGTGCCATCGGGACCCCAGCGGGGAGCTCCTACGAGCAGTACTTC.

The sample holds one count of this clone. The gene calls are TRBV5-4 and TRBJ2-3; 8 positions agree with TRBD2. V trimming: 1 base; J trimming: 0 bases; junction bases outside the gene matches: 4. The CDR3 consists of 16 residues. The germline CDR1 and CDR2 sequences are SGHNT and YYREEE (reference sequence). In DNA, the CDR3 is TGTGCCAGCAGCTTGACTAGCGGAATGAGCACAGATACGCAGTATTTT. Protein sequence: CASSLTSGMSTDTQYF.

The rearrangement links TRBV18 to TRBJ2-2, with 9 bases that match TRBD1. The V gene's germline CDR1 is KGHSH and CDR2 LQKENI. The CDR3 length is 15 residues. With V trimmed by 3 bases and J by 10 bases, 9 bases remained unmatched. CDR3 bases: TGTGCCAGCTCACCCACTTTACAGGGGGCGATGGAGCTGTTTTTT. This gives the protein CASSPTLQGAMELFF.

The chain combines TRBV5-6 with TRBJ2-3, with D unclear. V shed 3 bases and J shed 3 bases, with 17 bases lying between them. The germline gives CDR1 SGHDT, CDR2 YYEEEE. The CDR3 is 16 residues long. As DNA, the CDR3 is TGTGCCAGCAGCTCCCCCTCGCGGATACCTACAGATACGCAGTATTTT. Translation gives CASSSPSRIPTDTQYF.

The rearrangement links TRBV21-1 to TRBJ2-3; TRBD2, the table's D call, was not compared with the DNA. TRBV21-1 is a known pseudogene. The CDR3 totals 16 residues. The CDR3 nucleotides are TGTGCCAGCAGCAAAATGAGCGGGAGGGGCCCAGATACGCAGTATTTT. The encoded protein is CASSKMSGRGPDTQYF.